A selection of T cell receptor beta chains follows, all from one sample in a study of blood T cell repertoires in COVID-19. Clones were read by immunoSEQ multiplex PCR, and TCRdb kept only the in-frame ones, dropping some. Of roughly 520,000 clones in the sample, more than 75% are singletons; the top ten hold approximately 1.8%. The specimen was PBMCs or T cells enriched from blood (not recorded which). All receptors derive from a woman between 40 and 55 years old who had recovered from COVID-19. Each CDR3 is given with its conserved first and last residue. D genes are given only for firm matches. The size entry is marked missing in some rows and otherwise reads once, few, many or a size class.

CDR3 | DNA | J | D | V | size
CASSRLSSGNYGYTF | TGTGCCAGCAGCCGTCTGTCCTCGGGTAACTATGGCTACACCTTC | TRBJ1-2 | - | TRBV7-2 | -
CSVRGMNTEAFF | TGCAGCGTCCGGGGTATGAACACTGAAGCTTTCTTT | TRBJ1-1 | - | TRBV29-1 | -
CAARGQRNEKLFF | TGTGCCGCCCGAGGGCAGCGTAATGAAAAACTGTTTTTT | TRBJ1-4 | - | TRBV10-3 | -
CSVSPPGDTQYF | TGCAGCGTTTCCCCTCCCGGAGATACGCAGTATTTT | TRBJ2-3 | - | TRBV29-1 | -
CASRDLEGAGEKLFF | TGTGCCAGCAGGGACTTGGAGGGCGCCGGGGAAAAACTGTTTTTT | TRBJ1-4 | - | TRBV7-2 | -
CASSLRDRARIPGELFF | TGTGCCAGCAGTTTACGGGACAGGGCGAGGATTCCCGGGGAGCTGTTTTTT | TRBJ2-2 | TRBD1 | TRBV27 | -
CASSLGYRGYNEQFF | TGTGCCAGCAGCTTAGGATACAGGGGATACAATGAGCAGTTCTTC | TRBJ2-1 | TRBD1 | TRBV11-2 | -
CASSLSVNTEAFF | TGTGCCAGCAGTTTATCTGTGAACACTGAAGCTTTCTTT | TRBJ1-1 | - | TRBV12-3/TRBV12-4 | -
CASSLGRNTEAFF | TGTGCCAGCAGTTTAGGGCGAAACACTGAAGCTTTCTTT | TRBJ1-1 | - | TRBV28 | once
CASSLAILGNQPQHF | TGTGCCAGCAGCCTCGCCATACTGGGCAATCAGCCCCAGCATTTT | TRBJ1-5 | - | TRBV3-1/TRBV3-2 | -
CASSLAGDPSGNTIYF | TGCGCCAGCAGCTTGGCAGGGGATCCCTCTGGAAACACCATATATTTT | TRBJ1-3 | - | TRBV5-1 | once
CASSLRQGMNTGELFF | TGTGCCAGCAGCTTAAGACAGGGGATGAACACCGGGGAGCTGTTTTTT | TRBJ2-2 | TRBD1 | TRBV7-2 | few
CASSSLSRVSFRGGELFF | TGTGCCAGCAGCTCCTTAAGCCGGGTCTCTTTTAGGGGGGGGGAGCTGTTTTTT | TRBJ2-2 | - | TRBV2 | -
CASSPSTGWAEAFF | TGTGCCAGCTCACCTTCGACAGGATGGGCTGAAGCTTTCTTT | TRBJ1-1 | - | TRBV18 | -
CASSLQGAVSSYGYTF | TGTGCCAGCAGTTTACAGGGGGCGGTCTCTAGCTATGGCTACACCTTC | TRBJ1-2 | TRBD1 | TRBV27 | -
CASSVFATGNQPQHF | TGTGCCAGTAGTGTATTTGCGACAGGGAATCAGCCCCAGCATTTT | TRBJ1-5 | TRBD1 | TRBV19 | few
CASRKGGSTYNEQFF | TGTGCCAGCAGAAAGGGCGGGAGTACGTACAATGAGCAGTTCTTC | TRBJ2-1 | TRBD2 | TRBV27 | -
CASSLALGGQGKSYGYTF | TGTGCCAGCAGCTTAGCCTTGGGCGGGCAGGGGAAATCCTATGGCTACACCTTC | TRBJ1-2 | - | TRBV7-9 | -
CALGDREKGETQYF | TGTGCCTTAGGGGACCGGGAGAAAGGAGAGACCCAGTACTTC | TRBJ2-5 | - | TRBV5-4 | once
CASSLGAVISGPTDTQYF | TGTGCCAGCAGCTTGGGGGCGGTGATAAGCGGGCCCACAGATACGCAGTATTTT | TRBJ2-3 | - | TRBV5-8 | -
CASSPDRAYDYGYTF | TGTGCCAGCTCACCGGACAGGGCCTATGACTATGGCTACACCTTC | TRBJ1-2 | TRBD1 | TRBV18 | -
CASSPGQIRDTQYF | TGTGCCAGCAGCCCGGGACAGATCAGAGATACGCAGTATTTT | TRBJ2-3 | TRBD1 | TRBV11-3 | -
CAWSAHRGSVPYEQYF | TGTGCCTGGAGCGCTCACAGGGGGTCCGTTCCCTACGAGCAGTACTTC | TRBJ2-7 | TRBD1 | TRBV30 | -
CASSPRGEGTQYF | TGTGCCAGTAGCCCCCGGGGGGAGGGGACCCAGTACTTC | TRBJ2-5 | TRBD2 | TRBV19 | -
CASSLEAGDRYEQYF | TGTGCCAGCAGCTTAGAGGCAGGGGACCGTTACGAGCAGTACTTC | TRBJ2-7 | - | TRBV11-2 | -
CASSSTGDRGYNEQFF | TGTGCCAGCAGCTCAACCGGGGACAGGGGCTACAATGAGCAGTTCTTC | TRBJ2-1 | TRBD1 | TRBV7-9 | -
CASSEGASDEQFF | TGTGCCAGCAGCGAGGGGGCTTCGGATGAGCAGTTCTTC | TRBJ2-1 | TRBD1 | TRBV7-9 | -
CASSPKTGGYGEQYF | TGTGCCAGCAGTCCGAAGACAGGGGGCTATGGGGAGCAGTACTTC | TRBJ2-7 | TRBD1 | TRBV28 | -
CATSDLRSSTDTQYF | TGTGCCACCAGTGATTTAAGGAGTAGCACAGATACGCAGTATTTT | TRBJ2-3 | - | TRBV24-1 | few
CASSQTGVGGNEQFF | TGTGCCAGCAGTCAGACAGGGGTCGGAGGTAATGAGCAGTTCTTC | TRBJ2-1 | TRBD1 | TRBV25-1 | -
CASSSQGYEQYF | TGTGCCAGCAGCTCTCAGGGTTACGAGCAGTACTTC | TRBJ2-7 | - | TRBV7-9 | -
CASTPATGTRINEQFF | TGTGCCAGCACCCCTGCGACCGGGACTCGCATCAATGAGCAGTTCTTC | TRBJ2-1 | - | TRBV6-2/TRBV6-3 | -
CASSLEGLAGGGGEQFF | TGCGCCAGCAGCTTGGAGGGGCTAGCGGGAGGAGGGGGTGAGCAGTTCTTC | TRBJ2-1 | TRBD2 | TRBV5-1 | -
CASRGTGTYGYTF | TGTGCCAGCAGAGGGACAGGGACGTATGGCTACACCTTC | TRBJ1-2 | TRBD1 | TRBV6-5 | -
CASSPYRQGFDEQYF | TGTGCCAGCAGCCCATACCGACAGGGGTTCGACGAGCAGTACTTC | TRBJ2-7 | TRBD1 | TRBV5-6 | -
CATSRDYRNEQFF | TGTGCCACCAGCCGGGACTATCGCAATGAGCAGTTCTTC | TRBJ2-1 | TRBD2 | TRBV24-1 | -
CASSLQGAGNTIYF | TGTGCCAGCAGCTTACAGGGGGCTGGAAACACCATATATTTT | TRBJ1-3 | TRBD1 | TRBV7-2 | -
CASSAGTSGQETQYF | TGTGCCAGCAGCGCCGGGACTAGCGGTCAAGAGACCCAGTACTTC | TRBJ2-5 | TRBD2 | TRBV5-4 | -
CATSDPTGDQPQHF | TGTGCCACCAGTGATCCCACAGGGGATCAGCCCCAGCATTTT | TRBJ1-5 | TRBD1 | TRBV24-1 | -
CASSGFRERDNEQFF | TGTGCCAGCAGTGGGTTTCGGGAAAGGGACAATGAGCAGTTCTTC | TRBJ2-1 | - | TRBV25-1 | -
CASSKRTSGSSGELFF | TGTGCCAGCAGTAAAAGGACTAGCGGGAGTTCCGGGGAGCTGTTTTTT | TRBJ2-2 | TRBD2 | TRBV7-2 | -
CASSLYGSEAYEQYF | TGTGCCAGCAGTTTATATGGTAGCGAAGCCTACGAGCAGTACTTC | TRBJ2-7 | - | TRBV27 | -
CASSQGQTLYGYTF | TGTGCCAGCAGCCAAGGACAGACACTCTATGGCTACACCTTC | TRBJ1-2 | - | TRBV6-5 | -
CASKIRRGDTEAFF | TGTGCCAGTAAAATACGCCGGGGGGACACTGAAGCTTTCTTT | TRBJ1-1 | - | TRBV19 | -
CASRLAGGSPTYEQYF | TGCGCCAGCAGACTAGCGGGAGGCTCCCCCACATACGAGCAGTACTTC | TRBJ2-7 | TRBD2 | TRBV5-1 | few
CASSLASGQPYYEQYF | TGCGCCAGCAGCTTGGCCTCGGGACAGCCCTACTACGAGCAGTACTTC | TRBJ2-7 | TRBD1 | TRBV5-1 | -
CASRRQGAVHETQYF | TGTGCCAGCCGCCGACAGGGGGCTGTTCACGAGACCCAGTACTTC | TRBJ2-5 | TRBD1 | TRBV19 | -
CSVEQRQGMGNEQFF | TGCAGCGTTGAACAAAGACAGGGGATGGGCAATGAGCAGTTCTTC | TRBJ2-1 | TRBD1 | TRBV29-1 | few
CASSQYGTGGLEAFF | TGTGCCAGCTCACAATATGGGACAGGGGGCCTTGAAGCTTTCTTT | TRBJ1-1 | TRBD1 | TRBV18 | -
CASSQRVSGKKNEQFF | TGCGCCAGCAGCCAAAGGGTCAGCGGGAAGAAGAATGAGCAGTTCTTC | TRBJ2-1 | TRBD2 | TRBV4-3 | -
CATKASGTDTQYF | TGTGCCACCAAGGCTAGCGGCACAGATACGCAGTATTTT | TRBJ2-3 | - | TRBV24-1 | once
CASRAGQANTEAFF | TGCGCCAGCAGGGCCGGACAGGCGAACACTGAAGCTTTCTTT | TRBJ1-1 | TRBD1 | TRBV10-1 | -
CASSSPRGVGGYEQYF | TGTGCCAGCAGCTCCCCCAGGGGGGTAGGAGGCTACGAGCAGTACTTC | TRBJ2-7 | - | TRBV11-2 | -
CASSLAHRGWGYTF | TGTGCCAGCAGCTTAGCCCATAGGGGATGGGGCTACACCTTC | TRBJ1-2 | - | TRBV7-9 | -